These 11 T cell receptor beta chains originate from one sample sequenced in a study of blood T cell repertoires in COVID-19. This table comes from immunoSEQ multiplex PCR, and its TCRdb copy is limited to in-frame clones, with some not included. This table holds 40,000 or so clones, around 81% found once. Sequencing was performed on peripheral blood. Source of these receptors: a man in his fifties with active COVID-19.

The rearrangement links TRBV15 to TRBJ1-5; 7 bases align to TRBD1. This CDR3 has 15 residues. V shed 4 bases and J 6 bases; nucleotides not matched to a gene: 9. From germline, CDR1 is LNHNV and CDR2 YYDKDF (reference sequence). DNA for the CDR3: TGTGCCACCAGCACCCGGGGGCAGGGGGTTCAGCCCCAGCATTTT. Translation gives CATSTRGQGVQPQHF.

The chain links TRBV11-2 to TRBJ2-5; 13 bases line up with TRBD2. This CDR3 region has 19 residues. J gave up 0 bases and V 0 bases, and 7 bases lay outside the gene matches. Germline V gene lookup returns CDR1 SGHAT and CDR2 FQNNGV. This chain's CDR3 is CASSLENRGLAGYQETQYF. Written as DNA, the CDR3 is TGTGCCAGCAGCTTAGAAAATAGGGGACTAGCGGGGTACCAAGAGACCCAGTACTTC.

This rearrangement joins TRBV6-4 to TRBJ2-2, with D possibly matching TRBD1 (6 bases). The length of the CDR3 is 15 residues. The germline gives CDR1 MRHNA, CDR2 SNTAGT. Trimming removed 4 bases from V and 0 bases from J, with 9 bases in between. CDR3 DNA sequence: TGTGCCAGCAGTGGACAGGCCCCGAACACCGGGGAGCTGTTTTTT. The encoded protein is CASSGQAPNTGELFF.

The chain uses TRBV4-1 and TRBJ1-1; 8 positions agree with TRBD1. The germline V gene encodes CDR1 MGHRA and CDR2 YSYEKL. The CDR3 runs 15 residues. Trimming at V came to 2 bases and at J to 0 bases, leaving 2 bases not matched to a gene. In DNA, the CDR3 is TGCGCCAGCAGCCAATCGGACAGGGTGAACACTGAAGCTTTCTTT. Translation: CASSQSDRVNTEAFF.

The V and J genes are TRBV6-5 and TRBJ1-5, with 7 bases fitting TRBD1. In germline, CDR1 is MNHEY, CDR2 SVGAGI. Unmatched junction bases numbered 10, after V lost 11 bases and J lost 3 bases. The CDR3 totals 14 residues. DNA for the CDR3: TGTGCCTCCCGGACAGGCCAGTACAATCAGCCCCAGCATTTT. The encoded protein is CASRTGQYNQPQHF.

This sequence joins TRBV11-1 and TRBJ2-5; D remains unclear. In germline, CDR1 is SGHAT, CDR2 FQDESV (reference sequence). The CDR3 is 13 amino acids. Trimming shortened V by 4 bases and J by 0 bases, and 6 bases separated the two germline ends. The CDR3 reads CASSYNYQETQYF. In nucleotides, the CDR3 is TGTGCCAGCAGCTACAATTACCAAGAGACCCAGTACTTC.

The V gene is TRBV18, the J gene TRBJ2-2; no clear D gene. The CDR3 consists of 14 residues. Germline CDR1 reads KGHSH; CDR2 reads LQKENI. The V end lost 2 bases, the J end lost 3 bases, and 7 bases lay between the germline ends. The CDR3 sequence is CASSPSSYTGELFF. The CDR3 DNA sequence: TGTGCCAGCTCACCAAGTAGTTACACCGGGGAGCTGTTTTTT.

This sequence joins TRBV4-1 and TRBJ2-1, with D perhaps matching TRBD2 (5 bases). CDR1 MGHRA and CDR2 YSYEKL come from the germline V gene. The CDR3 extends over 12 amino acids. V was cut by 4 bases and J by 8 bases, with 9 bases left in between. CDR3 region: CASSRYSDEQFF. CDR3 nucleotides: TGCGCCAGCAGCCGCTATAGCGATGAGCAGTTCTTC.

The chain employs TRBV5-1 and TRBJ1-1; TRBD1 matches at 8 bases. Germline loops: CDR1 SGHRS, CDR2 YFSETQ. The junction had 5 bases not matched to a gene; V was cut back by 0 bases and J by 7 bases. The CDR3 has 14 amino acids. CDR3: CASSLGGTGDEAFF. CDR3 coding DNA: TGCGCCAGCAGCTTGGGCGGGACAGGAGATGAAGCTTTCTTT.

DNA of the CDR3: TGTGCCAGTAGTATGACAGGGGCGCTGAACACTGAAGCTTTCTTT. Translation: CASSMTGALNTEAFF. The chain is built from TRBV19 and TRBJ1-1, with 8 positions matching TRBD1. The V gene's germline CDR1 is LNHDA and CDR2 SQIVND (reference sequence). J gave up 0 bases and V 3 bases, and 3 bases lay outside the gene matches. The CDR3 loop spans 15 amino acids.

By share of the sample, this clone is medium-sized (0.01 to 0.1%). V gene TRBV7-9 combines with J gene TRBJ2-7, with 10 bases that match TRBD1. J lost 4 bases, V lost 5 bases, and 5 bases had no gene match. Germline values: CDR1 SEHNR, CDR2 FQNEAQ (reference sequence). The CDR3 contains 14 residues. In DNA, the CDR3 is TGTGCCAGCAGCGCCGGGACAGGGGCGTACGAGCAGTACTTC. Its translation is CASSAGTGAYEQYF. The full variable domain, in which reference TRBV7-9 and TRBJ2-7 provide the parts outside the CDR3, is DTGVSQNPRHKITKRGQNVTFRCDPISEHNRLYWYRQTLGQGPEFLTYFQNEAQLEKSRLLSDRFSAERPKGSFSTLEIQRTEQGDSAMYLCASSAGTGAYEQYFGPGTRLTVT.